This entry features one T cell receptor (beta chain) sequence. Trimming removed 2 bases from V and 0 bases from J, with 19 bases in between. This CDR3 contains 18 residues. Germline V gene sequence: CDR1 SGHAT, CDR2 FQNNGV. These data belong to a study of cytomegalovirus exposure and HLA in healthy donors. Vbeta (60) and Jbeta (13) primers were used in the PCR. Generated by immunoSEQ multiplex PCR, the TCRdb table keeps only in-frame clones and is missing some. This repertoire shows 150,000 to 200,000 clones, roughly 87% found once; its top ten account for about 0.24%. The chain links TRBV11-2 to TRBJ1-1; no clear D. Sequenced input: PBMCs. This TCR was recovered from a girl under two years old in good health and CMV-seronegative. The CDR3 here is CASSLPRGTGHMNTEAFF. The CDR3 DNA is TGTGCCAGCAGCTTACCCCGGGGAACGGGCCATATGAACACTGAAGCTTTCTTT.